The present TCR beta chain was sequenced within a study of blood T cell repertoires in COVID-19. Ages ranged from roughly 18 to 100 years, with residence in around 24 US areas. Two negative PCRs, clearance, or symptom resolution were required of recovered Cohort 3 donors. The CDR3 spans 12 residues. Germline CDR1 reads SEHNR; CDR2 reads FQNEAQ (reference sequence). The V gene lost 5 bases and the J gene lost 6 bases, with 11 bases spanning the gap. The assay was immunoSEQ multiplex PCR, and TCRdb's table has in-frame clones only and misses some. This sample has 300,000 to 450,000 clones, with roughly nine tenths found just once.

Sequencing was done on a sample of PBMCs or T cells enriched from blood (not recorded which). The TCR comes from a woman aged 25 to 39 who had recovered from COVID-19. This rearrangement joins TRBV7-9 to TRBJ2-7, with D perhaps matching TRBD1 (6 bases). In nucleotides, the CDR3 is TGTGCCAGCAGCGGAACAGGGTTCGAGCAGTACTTC. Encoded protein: CASSGTGFEQYF.